This TCR beta chain was sequenced in a study of T-cell memory formation after mild COVID-19. Across the whole study: For the most part, TCR clusters were specific to one donor.

TCRdb recomputed calls from the 5' RACE reads with MiXCR, one row per CDR3 protein. Of a few hundred thousand distinct CDR3 sequences listed, 9.4% were seen once; the top ten hold approximately 20%. This clonotype turned up a few times. The germline gives CDR1 ENHRY, CDR2 SYGVKD. The germline V and J ends were trimmed by 6 bases and 2 bases, with 20 bases remaining between them. The CDR3 spans 16 residues. Input material: PBMCs or a T cell subset sorted from them (not recorded which). The rearrangement joins TRBV10-3 to TRBJ2-7; a weak D match, TRBD1 (6 bases). This receptor was identified in a man aged 18 to 30 who had mild COVID-19 (a few samples of this study predate the infection). Cell type and time point are not known. CDR3 bases: TGTGCCATCAGCCCTCAACAGGGCCCTCGCCCCTACGAGCAGTACTTC. It yields the protein CAISPQQGPRPYEQYF.